The 16 T cell receptor beta chains below were found in one sample sequenced in a study of blood T cell repertoires in COVID-19. TCRdb's table, derived via immunoSEQ multiplex PCR, lists solely in-frame clones and lacks some. The table shows under 350,000 clones, with approximately 84% occurring only once. The specimen sequenced was PBMCs or T cells enriched from blood (not recorded which). The receptors shown here come from a man aged 25 to 45 who had recovered from COVID-19.

The V call is TRBV11-2, the J call TRBJ1-1; tentatively, D is TRBD1 (6 bases). The CDR3 is 16 residues long. Trimming removed 1 base from V and 5 bases from J, with 17 bases in between. Germline values: CDR1 SGHAT, CDR2 FQNNGV. DNA for the CDR3: TGTGCCAGCAGCTTAGTACGAGGGGGGGGCCGGACTGAAGCTTTCTTT. This codes for CASSLVRGGGRTEAFF.

There are many counts of this clone. The gene calls are TRBV5-1 and TRBJ1-2, with 7 bases aligning to TRBD1. CDR1 and CDR2 from the germline V gene are SGHRS and YFSETQ. The CDR3 loop spans 14 amino acids. With 4 bases clipped from V and 5 bases from J, the junction kept 8 bases outside the gene matches. CDR3 DNA: TGCGCCAGCAGCCGCGGACAGGCCACATATGGCTACACCTTC. Amino acid sequence: CASSRGQATYGYTF.

As to this clone: Other DNA sequences within the sample encode an identical CDR3. The chain is built from TRBV18 and TRBJ2-7, with D perhaps TRBD1 (5 bases). V was shortened by 2 bases and J by 0 bases, with 5 bases between the two germline ends. Germline V gives CDR1 KGHSH, CDR2 LQKENI. The CDR3 is made up of 13 amino acids. This CDR3 is CASSPTGSYEQYF. As DNA, the CDR3 is TGTGCCAGCTCACCAACAGGCTCCTACGAGCAGTACTTC.

The chain recombines TRBV11-2 with TRBJ1-4; 7 bases line up with TRBD1. J lost 2 bases, V lost 1 base, and 4 bases had no gene match. This CDR3 is 16 amino acids long. CDR1 and CDR2 from the germline V gene are SGHAT and FQNNGV. The CDR3 region has the DNA TGTGCCAGCAGCTTAGTGACAGGGACGACTAATGAAAAACTGTTTTTT. Its protein product is CASSLVTGTTNEKLFF.

The V gene is TRBV27, the J gene TRBJ1-2; TRBD1 is a possible D gene (6 bases). CDR3 length: 13 residues. Per germline, CDR1 MNHEY and CDR2 SMNVEV (reference sequence). V was cut by 6 bases and J by 2 bases, with 10 bases left in between. CDR3 in amino acids: CASRRQGNYGYTF. DNA for the CDR3: TGTGCCAGCAGGAGGCAGGGGAACTATGGCTACACCTTC.

The V and J genes are TRBV3-1 (or the pseudogene TRBV3-2) and TRBJ2-7; 7 bases agree with TRBD2. CDR1 is LGHDT, CDR2 YNNKEL, per germline (reference sequence). The V segment lost 4 bases and the J segment 3 bases; nucleotides outside the gene matches: 9. The CDR3 length is 15 residues. The CDR3 reads CASSPYSGGNYEQYF. For the CDR3, the DNA is TGTGCCAGCAGCCCCTACTCCGGGGGGAACTACGAGCAGTACTTC.

The chain carries TRBV28 and TRBJ1-1; D uncertain. Germline V gene data show CDR1 as MDHEN and CDR2 as SYDVKM. Trimming took 6 bases from V and 3 from J, leaving 14 bases between them. The length of the CDR3 is 14 residues. The CDR3 coding sequence is TGTGCCAGCAGGGTACCTAGGTGGGACACTGAAGCTTTCTTT. This codes for CASRVPRWDTEAFF.

CDR3 protein: CASSPDQVHGYTF. CDR3 nucleotides: TGTGCCAGTAGTCCCGATCAGGTCCATGGCTACACCTTC. The rearrangement links TRBV19 to TRBJ1-2; the D is unclear. V was shortened by 5 bases and J by 6 bases, with 13 bases between the two germline ends. Germline V gene lookup returns CDR1 LNHDA and CDR2 SQIVND (reference sequence). The CDR3 sequence is 13 residues long.

V is TRBV6-5 and J is TRBJ1-2; D might be TRBD1 (5 bases). Trimming took 0 bases from V and 3 from J, leaving 5 bases between them. CDR3 length: 13 amino acids. Germline V lookup: CDR1 MNHEY, CDR2 SVGAGI. The DNA of the CDR3 is TGTGCCAGCAGTTACTCAGGGGACTATGGCTACACCTTC. This sequence encodes CASSYSGDYGYTF.

In its sample, this clone was seen a few times. The rearrangement links TRBV3-1 (or the pseudogene TRBV3-2) to TRBJ1-1; TRBD1 agrees at 8 bases. The ends lost 0 bases at V and 0 bases at J; junction bases unmatched: 0. The CDR3 is 15 amino acids. Germline CDR1 LGHDT, CDR2 YNNKEL (reference sequence). The CDR3 bases are TGTGCCAGCAGCCAAGACAGGGGGCTGAACACTGAAGCTTTCTTT. Amino acid sequence: CASSQDRGLNTEAFF.

This chain links TRBV6-5 with TRBJ1-6; 7 bases line up with TRBD1. The germline V gene has CDR1 MNHEY and CDR2 SVGAGI. This CDR3 region has 16 residues. V lost 2 bases and J lost 7; bases outside the gene matches: 8. As DNA, the CDR3 is TGTGCCAGCAGTTACCTAGGGACAGCGGGCAATTCACCCCTCCACTTT. Encoded protein: CASSYLGTAGNSPLHF.

This chain uses TRBV19 with TRBJ1-1; unclear D gene. Trimming removed 4 bases at V and 1 base at J, with 7 bases between. This CDR3 spans 13 amino acids. Germline V gives CDR1 LNHDA, CDR2 SQIVND (reference sequence). The DNA of the CDR3 is TGTGCCAGTAGTACCGTCGGGAACACTGAAGCTTTCTTT. It translates to CASSTVGNTEAFF.

V is TRBV7-9 and J is TRBJ1-2; D is unclear. The CDR3 totals 13 residues. V was cut by 8 bases and J by 2 bases, with 12 bases left in between. CDR1 and CDR2 from the germline V gene are SEHNR and FQNEAQ (reference sequence). The CDR3 coding sequence is TGTGCCAGCGGCAGGATTTCCAACTATGGCTACACCTTC. This gives the protein CASGRISNYGYTF.

In nucleotides, the CDR3 is TGTGCCAGCAGCACCGCAGACAGACTTAATTCACCCCTCCACTTT. It translates to CASSTADRLNSPLHF. The rearrangement joins TRBV5-8 to TRBJ1-6; maybe TRBD1 (5 bases). V was clipped by 4 bases and J by 6 bases, with 14 bases between them. Germline V gives CDR1 SGHTS, CDR2 YDEGEE. The CDR3 is made up of 15 amino acids.

The genes are TRBV18 and TRBJ2-4, with 11 bases fitting TRBD2. Germline loops: CDR1 KGHSH, CDR2 LQKENI. Trimming at V came to 6 bases and at J to 2 bases, leaving 6 bases not matched to a gene. The CDR3 runs to 16 residues. CDR3 region: CASSPLAGGTKNIQYF. DNA for the CDR3: TGTGCCAGCTCCCCCCTAGCGGGGGGAACCAAAAACATTCAGTACTTC.

The chain employs TRBV2 and TRBJ2-2, with a weak D call TRBD1 (5 bases). V was clipped by 0 bases and J by 3 bases, with 17 bases between them. Germline CDR1 is SNHLY and CDR2 is FYNNEI. CDR3 size: 18 residues. The CDR3 is CASSEARTGRDDTGELFF. CDR3 sequence (DNA): TGTGCCAGCAGTGAAGCCCGGACGGGCAGGGATGACACCGGGGAGCTGTTTTTT.